The text below deals with one TCR beta chain. In the source study's methods: Estimation of nucleated cell counts relied on the amplification of reference gene primers. The data were produced by immunoSEQ multiplex PCR, yet TCRdb's version contains in-frame clones alone and is incomplete. From that table come the V and J calls and clone size; the DNA was used to work out D and trimming. The sample shows approximately 250,000 clones, just under 85% of them seen only once. Germline V gene sequence: CDR1 MNHEY, CDR2 SMNVEV (reference sequence). V gave up 6 bases and J gave up 8 bases, with 22 bases separating them. The CDR3 has 15 residues. The sample originates from a study of blood T cell repertoires in COVID-19. Across 24 US areas, participants ranged in age from roughly 18 to 95 years.

The chain couples TRBV27 to TRBJ1-2; no clear D gene. This clonotype was sampled from a man aged 40-49 years who had recovered from COVID-19. The specimen sequenced was PBMCs or T cells enriched from blood (not recorded which). In nucleotides, the CDR3 is TGTGCCAGCAGCCGCCCGGGAGTAACGGGCGAAGGCTACACCTTC. Its translation is CASSRPGVTGEGYTF.